The following is a TCR beta chain sequence with its context. The data were obtained in a study of blood T cell repertoires in COVID-19. Study information: Specimens from acute and convalescent COVID-19 originated in the United States, Italy and Spain. From T cells, B-cell-depleted T cells, or PBMCs came the material, which was cDNA or gDNA.

Enrolled through a virtual design, the participants were between about 18 and 100 years of age and came from about two dozen US areas. CDR1 MRHNA and CDR2 SNTAGT come from the germline V gene. The CDR3 spans 13 residues. V dropped 10 bases and J dropped 6 bases, with 19 bases sitting between them. In the authors' workflow: Estimation of nucleated cell counts was performed using reference gene primer amplification. Generated by immunoSEQ multiplex PCR, the TCRdb table keeps only in-frame clones and is missing some. V and J calls and clone size are those listed in that table; D and trimming were worked out from the DNA. The sample holds some 210,000 clones, 70% to 90% seen once.

The TCR comes from a young man with acute COVID-19. This rearrangement joins TRBV6-4 to TRBJ2-7; D ambiguous. The sample consisted of PBMCs or T cells enriched from blood (not recorded which). CDR3 loop: CATPVPPSPEQYF. The CDR3 DNA reads TGTGCCACCCCGGTCCCGCCGAGCCCCGAGCAGTACTTC.